The source of this T cell receptor (beta chain) is a study of Tregs in tolerant kidney transplant recipients. The protocol was immunoSEQ multiplex PCR, while the TCRdb copy is restricted to in-frame clones and leaves out a portion. Reported are about 30,000 clones; the ten largest clones contain 13% to 15%. With respect to this clone: The CDR3 goes on 3 residues after the read ends, and that part is filled in from the germline J gene.

Germline-derived CDR1 and CDR2 are GTSNPN and SVGIG (reference sequence). Trimming left V 4 bases short and J 4 bases short, with 17 bases between. The CDR3 runs 15 residues. V usage is TRBV30 and J usage is TRBJ2-1; a weak D match, TRBD2 (6 bases). This TCR came from a human donor who received a combined kidney and bone marrow transplant. The sample was CD8+ T cells from blood, taken before the transplant. The sequenced part of the CDR3 DNA is TGTGCCTGGACCGCGGGGCGCCGAGAATACAATGAG. Protein product: CAWTAGRREYNE. The CDR3 in full is CAWTAGRREYNEQFF. The full variable domain, completed using reference TRBV30 and TRBJ2-1, is SQTIHQWPATLVQPVGSPLSLECTVEGTSNPNLYWYRQAAGRGLQLLFYSVGIGQISSEVPQNLSASRPQDRQFILSSKKLLLSDSGFYLCAWTAGRREYNEQFFGPGTRLTVL.